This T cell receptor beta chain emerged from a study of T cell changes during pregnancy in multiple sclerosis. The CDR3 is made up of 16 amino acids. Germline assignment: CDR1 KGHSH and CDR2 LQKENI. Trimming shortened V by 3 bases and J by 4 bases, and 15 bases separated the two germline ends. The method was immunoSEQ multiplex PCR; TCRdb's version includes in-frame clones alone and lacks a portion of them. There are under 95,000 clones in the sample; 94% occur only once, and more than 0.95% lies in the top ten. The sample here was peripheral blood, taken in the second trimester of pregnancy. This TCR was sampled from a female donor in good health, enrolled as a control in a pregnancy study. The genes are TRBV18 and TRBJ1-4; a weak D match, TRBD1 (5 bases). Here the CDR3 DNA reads TGTGCCAGCTCACCGAACGCGGGACCTCTTAATGAAAAACTGTTTTTT. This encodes CASSPNAGPLNEKLFF.